The rows below give T cell receptor beta chains drawn from one sample of a study of blood T cell repertoires in COVID-19. Assay used: immunoSEQ multiplex PCR; TCRdb lists only in-frame clones, some missing. This sample has over 50,000 clones, with 70% to 90% found just once. Sample: peripheral blood. The receptors originated from a man in his 60s with acute or convalescent COVID-19. Both conserved end residues are part of each CDR3. A D gene is named only where the DNA matches it firmly. For some rows the clone size is stated as once, few or many, or as a class when expanded; others skip it.

clone_size,v_call,j_call,d_call,cdr3_nt,cdr3_aa
.,TRBV6-5,TRBJ2-5,.,TGTGCCAGCAGGGACAACCAAGAAGAGACCCAGTACTTC,CASRDNQEETQYF
.,TRBV27,TRBJ2-7,.,TGTGCCAGCAGTGCCACCCGGACAGCCTACGAGCAGTACTTC,CASSATRTAYEQYF
.,TRBV15,TRBJ2-3,.,TGTGCCACCAGCAGAGGGGCGGGGGCTCTCACAGATACGCAGTATTTT,CATSRGAGALTDTQYF
.,TRBV9,TRBJ1-1,TRBD1,TGTGCCAGCAGCCCACGACAGGGAGACACTGAAGCTTTCTTT,CASSPRQGDTEAFF
.,TRBV7-3,TRBJ1-3,.,TGTGCCAGCAGCTTGCAGGGCTCTGGAAACACCATATATTTT,CASSLQGSGNTIYF
once,TRBV9,TRBJ1-2,.,TGTGCCAGCAGCGTAGACCAGGGGCTAAACTATGGCTACACCTTC,CASSVDQGLNYGYTF
.,TRBV6-5,TRBJ1-6,.,TGTGCCAGCAGTTACCAGGACCTCGGGGCCCTCCACTTT,CASSYQDLGALHF
.,TRBV7-2,TRBJ1-6,.,TGTGCCAGCAGCTTAGACGGGACAAGAAGCTCACCCCTCCACTTT,CASSLDGTRSSPLHF
.,TRBV6-5,TRBJ2-7,TRBD2,TGTGCCAGCCTAGCGGGGGAGCCTCCCTACGAGCAGTACTTC,CASLAGEPPYEQYF
.,TRBV9,TRBJ1-2,.,TGTGCCAGCAGCTCCAGGGGACGGGCAACCTTCTATGGCTACACCTTC,CASSSRGRATFYGYTF
.,TRBV9,TRBJ2-1,TRBD2,TGTGCCAGCAGCGTAGAAGCGGGGCCGTACAATGAGCAGTTCTTC,CASSVEAGPYNEQFF
.,TRBV3-1/TRBV3-2,TRBJ1-3,.,TGTGCCAGCAGCCAACCTACCCTCTCTGGAAACACCATATATTTT,CASSQPTLSGNTIYF
once,TRBV14,TRBJ1-3,TRBD1,TGTGCCAGCAGCAGCCCCCGGAGGACAGGGGCACCTCTCGGAAACACCATATATTTT,CASSSPRRTGAPLGNTIYF
.,TRBV2,TRBJ1-5,.,TGTGCCAGCAGTGAAGGGACGGGGAATCATCAGCCCCAGCATTTT,CASSEGTGNHQPQHF